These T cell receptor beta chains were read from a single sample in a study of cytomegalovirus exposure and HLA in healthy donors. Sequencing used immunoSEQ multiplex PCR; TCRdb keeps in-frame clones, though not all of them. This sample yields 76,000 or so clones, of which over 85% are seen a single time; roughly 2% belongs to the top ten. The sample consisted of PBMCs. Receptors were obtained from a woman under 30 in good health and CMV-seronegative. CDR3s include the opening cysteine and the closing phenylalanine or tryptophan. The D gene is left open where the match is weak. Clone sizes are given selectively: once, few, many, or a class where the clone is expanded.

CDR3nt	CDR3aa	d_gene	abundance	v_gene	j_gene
TGTGCCAGCTCACCAGTTGCATATCCTACTAACTATGGCTACACCTTC	CASSPVAYPTNYGYTF	-	-	TRBV18	TRBJ1-2
TGTGCCAGCAGTTTAGGACCGGGATCGGACGAGCAGTACTTC	CASSLGPGSDEQYF	-	-	TRBV27	TRBJ2-7
TGTGCCAGCACGCCCGGGGGACTAGCGGGGTGGAATGAGCAGTTCTTC	CASTPGGLAGWNEQFF	TRBD2	-	TRBV5-4	TRBJ2-1
TGTGCCAGTAGTCTCTTTCCTGGGGCCAACGTCCTGACTTTC	CASSLFPGANVLTF	-	-	TRBV19	TRBJ2-6
TGTGCCACCAGCAGGAGGACAGGTTTTTCGTCCGAGCAGTACTTC	CATSRRTGFSSEQYF	TRBD1	few	TRBV15	TRBJ2-7
TGCAGCGTCGTGACAGGACCCAATCAGCCCCAGCATTTT	CSVVTGPNQPQHF	-	-	TRBV29-1	TRBJ1-5
TGCAGCGTTGAAATCCCATTGCAGGTTGAGACCCAGTACTTC	CSVEIPLQVETQYF	-	-	TRBV29-1	TRBJ2-5
TGTGCCAGCAGTCCACAGGGATACGGCTACACCTTC	CASSPQGYGYTF	-	once	TRBV28	TRBJ1-2
TGTGCCAGCACCCGGGGACTTTATAACTCTGGAAACACCATATATTTT	CASTRGLYNSGNTIYF	-	-	TRBV7-2	TRBJ1-3
TGTGCCAGCAGCTTCGACAGTACCTACGAGCAGTACTTC	CASSFDSTYEQYF	-	-	TRBV6-6	TRBJ2-7
TGTGCCAGCAGCGCACAGGGACAGGGGTTCGGGGAGACCCAGTACTTC	CASSAQGQGFGETQYF	TRBD1	-	TRBV9	TRBJ2-5
TGTGCCAGCAGTGAATACAAAGGCAGGGGTTCAGATACGCAGTATTTT	CASSEYKGRGSDTQYF	-	-	TRBV25-1	TRBJ2-3
TGCAGCCCATGGGACAGCTGGACTGGTGAGCAGTTCTTC	CSPWDSWTGEQFF	TRBD1	-	TRBV29-1	TRBJ2-1
TGTGCCAGCAGTTACGGGAGAGTATACGAGCAGTACTTC	CASSYGRVYEQYF	-	-	TRBV6-6	TRBJ2-7
TGTGCCAGCAGTTTAACGACAGGGTTCGGGGAGCAGTACTTC	CASSLTTGFGEQYF	TRBD1	once	TRBV27	TRBJ2-7
TGTGCCAGCAGCCGACGGTCGGGGGAAGATCAGCCCCAGCATTTT	CASSRRSGEDQPQHF	-	-	TRBV6-5	TRBJ1-5
TGCAGCGTTGATTGGCCGGGAGAGACCCAGTACTTC	CSVDWPGETQYF	-	-	TRBV29-1	TRBJ2-5
TGCGCCAGCAGCCCCGGTTTGTCGCATCAGCCCCAGCATTTT	CASSPGLSHQPQHF	-	once	TRBV5-1	TRBJ1-5
TGTGCCAGCAGTCGTACAGGGACCACTGAAGCTTTCTTT	CASSRTGTTEAFF	-	once	TRBV2	TRBJ1-1
TGCGCCAGCAGGACAGGGGGGTTCCAAGAGACCCAGTACTTC	CASRTGGFQETQYF	TRBD1	-	TRBV5-1	TRBJ2-5
TGTGCCAGCAGCGTCGACAGGGGGACAGAGACCCAGTACTTC	CASSVDRGTETQYF	TRBD1	-	TRBV9	TRBJ2-5
TGTGCCAGCAGCGTAGGACCGACTAGCGGGGGTTTGAATGAGCAGTTCTTC	CASSVGPTSGGLNEQFF	TRBD2	few	TRBV9	TRBJ2-1
TGTGCCAGCAGTTCGTACAAGGTGGAGGGAAACAATCAGCCCCAGCATTTT	CASSSYKVEGNNQPQHF	-	-	TRBV27	TRBJ1-5
TGCGCCAGCAGCCTCCTGGGACTAGCGGGAGCATCGACCTACGAGCAGTACTTC	CASSLLGLAGASTYEQYF	TRBD2	-	TRBV4-1	TRBJ2-7
TGCGCCAGCAGCTTGGTGACAGGGGGCGATGAAAAACTGTTTTTT	CASSLVTGGDEKLFF	TRBD1	-	TRBV5-1	TRBJ1-4
TGTGCCAGCAGCTTAGCGACTGGCTTAAGCACCGAGCAGTACTTC	CASSLATGLSTEQYF	-	-	TRBV7-9	TRBJ2-7
TGTGCCAGCAGACTCGACAGGGCACCCTCTGGAAACACCATATATTTT	CASRLDRAPSGNTIYF	TRBD1	-	TRBV6-6	TRBJ1-3
TGTGCCAGCAGTTTATTGGGGCAGGAATACGAGCAGTACTTC	CASSLLGQEYEQYF	-	-	TRBV28	TRBJ2-7
TGTGCCAGCAGCTTTATAAATCAGCCCCAGCATTTT	CASSFINQPQHF	-	-	TRBV5-6	TRBJ1-5